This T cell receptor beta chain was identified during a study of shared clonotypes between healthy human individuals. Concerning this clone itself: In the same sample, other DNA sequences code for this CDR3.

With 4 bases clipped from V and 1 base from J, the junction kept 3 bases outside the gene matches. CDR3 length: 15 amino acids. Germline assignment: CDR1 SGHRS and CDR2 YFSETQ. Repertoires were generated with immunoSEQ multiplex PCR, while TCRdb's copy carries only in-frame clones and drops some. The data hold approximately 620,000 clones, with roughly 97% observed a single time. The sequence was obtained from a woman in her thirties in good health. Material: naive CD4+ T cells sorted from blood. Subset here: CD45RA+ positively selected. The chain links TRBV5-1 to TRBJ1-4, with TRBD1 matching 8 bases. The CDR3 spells CASSPGQGTNEKLFF. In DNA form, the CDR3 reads TGCGCCAGCAGCCCTGGACAGGGAACTAATGAAAAACTGTTTTTT.